This entry features one T cell receptor (beta chain) sequence. The antigen is unknown. Clones were read by immunoSEQ multiplex PCR, and TCRdb kept only the in-frame ones, dropping some. The sample holds fewer than 25,000 clones, 40% to 55% seen once. The data belong to a study of radiation and T cells in renal cell carcinoma. Germline V gene data show CDR1 as SGHTA and CDR2 as FQGNSA. V lost 3 bases, J lost 8 bases, and 4 bases lay in between. This CDR3 has 11 residues. As for treatment: 15 Gy SBRT to primary tumor, nephrectomy 4 weeks later. Study results and caveats: From baseline, blood top tumor clonotypes peaked at 2 weeks post-radiation. Compared with controls, irradiated tumors showed greater TCR clonality.

This clonotype was obtained from a woman aged 45-59 years with renal cell carcinoma. The chain is built from TRBV7-2 and TRBJ1-4; D unclear. The sequencing here drew on tumor tissue, taken from a patient whose treatment included radiotherapy and nephrectomy. Here the CDR3 reads CASSFGEKLFF. The CDR3, as DNA: TGTGCCAGCAGCTTTGGCGAAAAACTGTTTTTT.